Included here is one TCR beta chain sequence, with context. In the authors' workflow: How many nucleated cells were present was estimated from reference gene primer amplification. Measured with immunoSEQ multiplex PCR; TCRdb has only the in-frame clones, and not every one. V, J and clone size derive from that table, while D and trimming were established from the DNA sequence. Of fewer than 200,000 clones in the sample, 88% were seen once. The data were obtained in a study of blood T cell repertoires in COVID-19. For the study at large: COVID-19 samples from acute and convalescent phases originated in the United States, Italy and Spain. From T cells, B-cell-depleted T cells, or PBMCs came the material, which was cDNA or gDNA.

Germline V gives CDR1 SGHVS, CDR2 FQNEAQ. The CDR3 spans 14 residues. V shed 0 bases and J shed 4 bases, with 9 bases lying between them. The sample was peripheral blood. The chain has TRBV7-8 and TRBJ1-2, with D tentatively TRBD1 (5 bases). This receptor was identified in a man aged 35 to 55 with active or convalescent COVID-19. CDR3 nucleotide sequence: TGTGCCAGCAGCTTAGCCAGGGAAATCTATGGCTACACCTTC. Amino acid sequence: CASSLAREIYGYTF.